This section outlines one T cell receptor beta chain sequence together with its context. What it binds is unknown. The data were taken from a study of CD8 T cells in Susac syndrome. Study-level results: The number of individuals included in the study's TCR sequencing and HLA analysis was acknowledged as relatively small.

A quantity of about 0.5 to 1 ug RNA underwent reverse transcription using random hexamers. An immunoSEQ multiplex PCR amplified TCR beta CDR3 over 54 Vbeta and 13 Jbeta. TCRdb fed the immunoSEQ multiplex PCR reads into MiXCR, producing one record per CDR3 protein. Altogether fewer than 350,000 distinct CDR3 sequences are present, around nine tenths being singletons, with the ten largest covering around 0.18%. Sequencing targeted TCR beta in blood CD8+ and CD4+ T cells. This CDR3 is built from 12 residues. The V gene lost 4 bases and the J gene lost 7 bases, with 10 bases spanning the gap. Germline V gene data show CDR1 as MNHEY and CDR2 as SMNVEV (reference sequence).

Sample: CD8+ T cells from PBMCs. The chain uses TRBV27 and TRBJ1-2; D gene ambiguous. The TCR originated in a human donor with multiple sclerosis. DNA of the CDR3: TGTGCCAGCAGTTCGGTTACGTCTGGCTACACCTTC. This translates into CASSSVTSGYTF.